This T cell receptor beta chain was sequenced in a study of cytomegalovirus exposure and HLA in healthy donors. General study findings and limits: When presence/absence was analysed, sequencing depth was taken to be roughly uniform across donors.

V shed 10 bases and J 7 bases; nucleotides not matched to a gene: 15. CDR1 and CDR2 from the germline V gene are SNHLY and FYNNEI. The CDR3 extends over 14 amino acids. This clone was counted between two and nine times. Its antigen remains unknown. PCR amplification relied on 60 Vbeta primers (plus 13 Jbeta primers). Method: immunoSEQ multiplex PCR; TCRdb's copy keeps in-frame clones and lacks some. The data show roughly 220,000 clones, with 70% seen just once and around 3% held by the top ten. This rearrangement joins TRBV2 to TRBJ2-7, with TRBD1 identical over 8 bases. The sequence derives from a man aged 35 to 55 in good health and CMV-seropositive. Sequencing was carried out using PBMCs. The DNA of the CDR3 is TGTGCCACCCCCCGGACAGGGAACTACGGGGAGCAGTACTTC. Protein product: CATPRTGNYGEQYF.